One and the same sample provided the 15 T cell receptor beta chains below, sequenced in a study of T cell changes during pregnancy in multiple sclerosis. Clones were read by immunoSEQ multiplex PCR, and TCRdb kept only the in-frame ones, dropping some. The sample has some 93,000 clones; 91% are singletons. This specimen was peripheral blood, taken after pregnancy. The receptors come from a female donor in good health, enrolled as a control in a pregnancy study.

This clone was seen once. This sequence joins TRBV5-5 and TRBJ2-1; D is uncertain. This CDR3 region has 13 residues. The V gene lost 1 base and the J gene lost 3 bases, with 5 bases spanning the gap. Germline lookup yields CDR1 SGHKS and CDR2 YYEKEE (reference sequence). In DNA, the CDR3 is TGTGCCAGCAGCTTGCAACACTACAATGAGCAGTTCTTC. It is translated as CASSLQHYNEQFF.

The chain couples TRBV6-5 to TRBJ1-5; D perhaps matches TRBD1 (6 bases). CDR1 MNHEY and CDR2 SVGAGI come from the germline V gene. V gave up 2 bases and J gave up 3 bases, with 8 bases separating them. This CDR3 spans 14 amino acids. The CDR3 here is CASSYGQSNQPQHF. The CDR3 coding sequence is TGTGCCAGCAGTTACGGACAGTCCAATCAGCCCCAGCATTTT.

J is TRBJ2-4 and V is TRBV7-2, with 8 bases identical to TRBD1. CDR1 is SGHTA and CDR2 is FQGNSA in the germline V gene. This CDR3 is built from 16 residues. Trimming took 5 bases from V and 0 from J; bases not matched to a gene: 6. The CDR3 bases are TGTGCCAGCAGCGGTCAGGGGGCCCTAGCCAAAAACATTCAGTACTTC. It yields the protein CASSGQGALAKNIQYF.

The DNA for the CDR3 is TGTGCCAGCAGTGAGGCGGGGGGTCAGCCCCAGCATTTT. Its protein is CASSEAGGQPQHF. The V call is TRBV6-4, the J call TRBJ1-5; D might be TRBD1 (5 bases). Germline-derived CDR1 and CDR2 are MRHNA and SNTAGT. V was shortened by 3 bases and J by 6 bases, with 9 bases between the two germline ends. The CDR3 contains 13 residues.

The CDR3 spells CASSQQGDTDTQYF. The CDR3 DNA follows: TGTGCCAGCAGCCAACAGGGGGACACAGATACGCAGTATTTT. This chain links TRBV4-2 with TRBJ2-3, with TRBD1 matching 7 bases. CDR3 size: 14 residues. The germline CDR1 and CDR2 sequences are LGHNA and YNFKEQ. Trimming at V came to 2 bases and at J to 2 bases, leaving 1 base not matched to a gene.

V is TRBV7-2 and J is TRBJ2-5, with a possible D match to TRBD1 (6 bases). The CDR3 loop spans 15 amino acids. V dropped 5 bases and J dropped 1 base, with 14 bases sitting between them. The V gene's germline CDR1 is SGHTA and CDR2 FQGNSA. The CDR3 loop is CASSKFPTGQETQYF. For the CDR3, the DNA is TGTGCCAGCAGCAAGTTCCCGACAGGCCAAGAGACCCAGTACTTC.

The gene calls are TRBV7-2 and TRBJ1-4, with TRBD1 as a possible D gene (5 bases). The germline V and J ends were trimmed by 1 base and 5 bases, with 11 bases remaining between them. CDR3 length equals 15 residues. CDR1 is SGHTA and CDR2 is FQGNSA in the germline V gene. CDR3 sequence (DNA): TGTGCCAGCAGCTTAGGCGGGACGGAGAATGAAAAACTGTTTTTT. This encodes CASSLGGTENEKLFF.

The V call is TRBV21-1, the J call TRBJ2-5; the table's D call, TRBD2, was not checked against the DNA. TRBV21-1 is an annotated pseudogene. This CDR3 contains 15 residues. CDR3 bases: TGTGCCAGCAGGGGGAGTGGGGTGATATGGGAGACCCAGTACTTC. Its translation is CASRGSGVIWETQYF.

The chain links TRBV18 to TRBJ2-4, with 8 bases aligning to TRBD2. Germline V gives CDR1 KGHSH, CDR2 LQKENI. CDR3 length: 18 residues. The ends lost 3 bases at V and 6 bases at J; junction bases unmatched: 16. In DNA form, the CDR3 reads TGTGCCAGCTCACCCCAACTACAGGGTGGCGGGGGGAGAAACATTCAGTACTTC. It yields the protein CASSPQLQGGGGRNIQYF.

The V and J genes are TRBV7-2 and TRBJ2-5; 8 bases are shared with TRBD2. Germline V lookup: CDR1 SGHTA, CDR2 FQGNSA. This CDR3 is built from 13 residues. With 8 bases clipped from V and 5 bases from J, the junction kept 7 bases outside the gene matches. CDR3 sequence (DNA): TGTGCCAGCGTCGGGAGGGGGGCTGAGACCCAGTACTTC. Protein product: CASVGRGAETQYF.

This clone was picked up a small number of times. This sequence joins TRBV4-3 and TRBJ1-1; tentative D call: TRBD1 (6 bases). V gave up 1 base and J gave up 0 bases, with 9 bases separating them. The CDR3 is 15 residues long. The germline V gene encodes CDR1 LGHNA and CDR2 YSLEER. The CDR3 is CASSQGTAMNTEAFF. CDR3 bases: TGCGCCAGCAGCCAAGGGACAGCCATGAACACTGAAGCTTTCTTT.

The chain links TRBV5-1 to TRBJ2-5; D is undetermined. The CDR3 has 17 amino acids. The germline CDR1 and CDR2 sequences are SGHRS and YFSETQ. The V end lost 0 bases, the J end lost 0 bases, and 15 bases lay between the germline ends. The CDR3 DNA follows: TGCGCCAGCAGCTTGGCTCCGCCTACAGCAAACCAAGAGACCCAGTACTTC. Its protein is CASSLAPPTANQETQYF.

This chain uses TRBV9 with TRBJ2-5; 7 bases match TRBD2. CDR1 and CDR2 (germline): SGDLS, YYNGEE. This CDR3 region has 16 residues. V shed 0 bases and J 1 base; nucleotides not matched to a gene: 6. The DNA of the CDR3 is TGTGCCAGCAGCGTAGCCCCAGCGGGGACCCAAGAGACCCAGTACTTC. It is translated as CASSVAPAGTQETQYF.

The gene calls are TRBV6-5 and TRBJ2-1; 8 nucleotides match TRBD2. CDR3 length: 14 residues. Per the germline V gene, CDR1 is MNHEY and CDR2 is SVGAGI. Germline trimming cut 4 bases from V and 5 bases from J; bases unmatched to any gene: 4. The CDR3 region is CASSSGGAHNEQFF. The DNA for the CDR3 is TGTGCCAGCAGTTCCGGGGGGGCCCACAATGAGCAGTTCTTC.

The V and J genes are TRBV11-3 and TRBJ1-1; TRBD1 is a possible D gene (5 bases). Germline lookup yields CDR1 SGHNT and CDR2 YENEEA. Trimming removed 5 bases from V and 4 bases from J, with 11 bases in between. The CDR3 is made up of 13 amino acids. The CDR3 spells CASSEDTTTEAFF. The CDR3, as DNA: TGTGCCAGCAGCGAGGACACCACCACTGAAGCTTTCTTT.